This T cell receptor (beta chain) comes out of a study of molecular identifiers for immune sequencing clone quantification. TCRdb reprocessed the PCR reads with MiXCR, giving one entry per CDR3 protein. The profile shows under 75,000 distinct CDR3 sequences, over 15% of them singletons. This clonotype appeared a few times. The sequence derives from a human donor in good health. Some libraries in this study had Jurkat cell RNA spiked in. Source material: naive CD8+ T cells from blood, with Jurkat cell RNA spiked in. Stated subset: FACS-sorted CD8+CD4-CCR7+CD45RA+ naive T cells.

The DNA for the CDR3 is TGCAGTGCTAGCCTAGACTACTACGGCGAGCAGTACTTC. Its protein product is CSASLDYYGEQYF. This chain uses TRBV20-1 with TRBJ2-7, with a possible D match to TRBD2 (5 bases). Trimming removed 3 bases at V and 6 bases at J, with 15 bases between. This CDR3 region has 13 residues. CDR1 is DFQATT and CDR2 is SNEGSKA in the germline V gene (reference sequence).